One and the same sample provided the 2 T cell receptor beta chains below, sequenced in a study of CD8 T cells in ankylosing spondylitis. TCRdb re-derived calls from the 5' RACE reads in MiXCR, one entry per CDR3 protein. Among roughly 120,000 distinct CDR3 sequences listed, about 6.4% were seen once. The specimen sequenced was blood, either unsorted or a sorted T cell fraction (not recorded which). Receptors originate from a male donor with ankylosing spondylitis or in good health (not recorded which).

The V gene is TRBV9, the J gene TRBJ2-1; 11 nucleotides line up with TRBD2. The V gene end was trimmed by 0 bases and the J gene end by 10 bases; junction bases not matched to a gene: 9. The CDR3 contains 16 residues. Germline CDR1 is SGDLS and CDR2 is YYNGEE. The CDR3 DNA reads TGTGCCAGCAGCGTAGCGTATAGCGGGAGGGCCGGGGAGCAGTTCTTC. Protein sequence: CASSVAYSGRAGEQFF.

This clonotype was observed at least ten times. This chain connects TRBV12-3 or TRBV12-4 to TRBJ1-4; maybe TRBD1 (6 bases). V was clipped by 4 bases and J by 0 bases, with 12 bases between them. CDR3 length equals 16 residues. CDR3 nucleotides: TGTGCCAGCAGTTCCTGGACAGCCGCAACTAATGAAAAACTGTTTTTT. It yields the protein CASSSWTAATNEKLFF.